This TCR beta chain was observed in a study of T cells after yellow fever vaccination (dated by TCRdb to about 2019). Describing the broader study: Libraries from fractions with low cell numbers were prepared with the SMART-Seq v4 Ultra Low Input RNA kit. Blood was collected at multiple timepoints before and after primary and secondary immunization, and bulk PBMC replicates and cell subsets were isolated. Bulk TCR alpha and beta repertoires were sequenced longitudinally to track T-cell clones before and after primary and booster YFV17D yellow fever vaccination. The cohort comprised two healthy male donors, one aged 18 to 29 and one aged 30 to 39 years.

Taken with the paper, the label for treatment or condition translates to: live attenuated yellow fever vaccine strain. At every blood-draw timepoint, two biological replicates of bulk PBMCs were collected. PBMCs were isolated from peripheral blood using a standard Ficoll-Paque protocol. TriZol was used to extract RNA from bulk PBMCs, CD4 and CD8 fractions, and dextramer-positive and dextramer-negative fractions. On this clonotype: The specificity of this receptor is unknown. It has no much larger one-base neighbor in the sample; base qualities were not kept.

Summary of the overall study and its limitations: A small share of clonotypes was detected in both CD4 and CD8 compartments, with the overlap likely arising from convergent recombination. FACS-sorted repertoires could contain abundant contaminating clonotypes from the bulk population, so computational filtering was required. Compared with the primary T-cell response, the secondary T-cell response was faster but weaker, reaching its peak on day 5 rather than on day 15. Because the study included only a couple of donors, the extent to which the findings can be generalized is limited. Most clones expanded after primary vaccination (roughly 96% of CD4 and 70% to 90% of CD8) were re-detected after the booster, suggesting that broad memory maintenance occurred.

Looking up the germline V gene yields CDR1 KGHDR and CDR2 SFDVKD. Taken from cysteine to phenylalanine, the CDR3 has 15 residues. Left in the record is the CDR3 DNA by itself, 45 bases read in frame from the first base. For this chain, trimming is 2 bases at the V end and 6 bases at the J end, and the number of junction bases without a gene match is 6. The instrument was an Illumina NovaSeq 6000. TCR cDNA was synthesized by 5'RACE template switching, which introduced a universal primer site and unique molecular identifiers. cDNA synthesis was primed from both the TCR alpha and TCR beta constant segments. Two PCR steps were used to amplify libraries, with sample barcodes and sequencing adapters being added in the second step. Libraries were sequenced on Illumina HiSeq 2500 (2x100 bp) or NovaSeq (2x150 bp). Per the source publication's procedure: Demultiplexing of reads and collapsing into UMI consensus sequences were performed with MIGEC, and V(D)J alignment was carried out with MiXCR. Vaccine-responding clonotypes were defined with edgeR using replicate PBMC samples, requiring FDR below 0.01 and a log2 fold change above 5 up to day 15. Each bulk clonotype was labeled CD4 or CD8 based on which sequenced repertoire, CD4 or CD8, contained the clonotype at higher abundance. The public reads were reprocessed in TCRdb via fastp at Q25 and MiXCR, keeping in-frame beta chains. Rows are combined by CDR3 protein, so each entry shows the most common genes and DNA. The V and J calls, along with clone size, are taken from TCRdb and not from the paper's own processing. The sample yields about 350,000 distinct CDR3 sequences; over 3.5% were counted once. Approximately 23% of the sample is held by the ten biggest clonotypes.

Sample: PBMCs, taken 5 days after the yellow fever booster vaccination. Here the chain combines TRBV24-1 and TRBJ1-5; TRBD1 aligns with 7 central bases. This sequence was found in a man aged 18 to 30 who received the YFV17D yellow fever vaccine. For the CDR3, the sequence is CATSDSLQGGQPQHF. The base sequence is TGTGCCACCAGTGATTCTTTGCAGGGGGGTCAGCCCCAGCATTTT.